This T cell receptor beta chain was identified during a study of blood T cell repertoires in COVID-19. Study in general: There were acute and convalescent COVID-19 samples, and they came from the United States, Italy and Spain.

Seattle patients were enrolled while actively infected and followed longitudinally. In the original workflow: Quantification of nucleated cells was approximated via reference gene primer amplification. The method was immunoSEQ multiplex PCR; TCRdb's version includes in-frame clones alone and lacks a portion of them. V and J calls and clone size come straight from that table; D and trimming were deduced from the DNA. Seen here are a few hundred thousand clones, around 87% observed once, and the top ten hold approximately 2.3%. Sequenced sample: peripheral blood. This sequence originates from a woman aged 55-70 years with COVID-19, enrolled during active disease.

CDR3 bases: TGTGCCAGCGTAGCACGAGTTGACTATGGCTACACCTTC. It specifies CASVARVDYGYTF. The chain couples TRBV6-5 to TRBJ1-2; unclear D gene. Germline values: CDR1 MNHEY, CDR2 SVGAGI. With 8 bases removed from V and 3 bases from J, the gap between germline ends came to 13 bases. The length of the CDR3 is 13 residues.